These 15 T cell receptor beta chains were sequenced from one sample in a study of T cells in women clearing cervical HPV infection. The assay was immunoSEQ multiplex PCR, and TCRdb's table has in-frame clones only and misses some. The sample yields fewer than 35,000 clones, of which the top ten take up 15% to 20%. The sample was blood buffy coat. These receptors all come from a woman aged 18 to 75 with a cervical HPV16 infection that either progressed to CIN3+ or cleared (not recorded which).

CDR3 bases read: TGTGCCAGCAAATTACAGACAGCGACTAATGAAAAA. This codes for CASKLQTATNEK. The CDR3 as a whole reads CASKLQTATNEKLFF. V usage is TRBV2 and J usage is TRBJ1-4, with TRBD1 as a possible D gene (5 bases). The read is 3 residues too short to cover the CDR3 end, so that end is filled in from the germline J gene. CDR3 length equals 15 residues. CDR1 and CDR2 (germline): SNHLY, FYNNEI. V lost 7 bases, J lost 2 bases, and 14 bases lay in between.

With regard to this clone: The read terminates 3 residues ahead of where the CDR3 ends, so the germline J gene completes it. The chain uses TRBV7-2 and TRBJ1-1, with D hard to call. This CDR3 has 13 amino acids. V was trimmed by 4 bases and J by 1 base, leaving 7 bases between them. Germline loops: CDR1 SGHTA, CDR2 FQGNSA. The CDR3 here is CASSSHPNTEAFF. The part of the CDR3 DNA that was read is TGTGCCAGCAGCTCCCATCCGAACACTGAA.

The sequenced part of the CDR3 DNA is TGTGCCAGCAGCTCCTTCGGGGGACTGGGC. Protein: CASSSFGGLG. The whole CDR3 protein is CASSSFGGLGYTF. The genes are TRBV7-2 and TRBJ1-2; D is possibly TRBD1 (5 bases). The read ends 3 residues before the CDR3 terminus; that terminus is restored from the germline J gene. This CDR3 comprises 13 residues. Germline lookup yields CDR1 SGHTA and CDR2 FQGNSA.

About this clone itself: The read stops 3 residues short of the end of the CDR3; the missing end is completed from the germline J gene. J is TRBJ2-3 and V is TRBV20-1; 7 bases are a match to TRBD2. Germline CDR1 and CDR2: DFQATT and SNEGSKA (reference sequence). V dropped 6 bases and J dropped 2; count of bases not matched to a gene: 11. This CDR3 spans 15 amino acids. The CDR3 spells CSAGGGGGYTDTQYF. CDR3 DNA, as far as it was read: TGCAGTGCAGGAGGTGGGGGGGGATACACAGATACG.

About this clone: Read coverage stops 3 residues before the CDR3 terminus; the germline J gene supplies the remainder. The chain links TRBV20-1 to TRBJ2-3; D might be TRBD1 (6 bases). The CDR3 totals 16 residues. Per germline, CDR1 DFQATT and CDR2 SNEGSKA (reference sequence). The sequenced part of the CDR3 DNA is TGCAGTGCTAGAGACAGGGGAAAAATTAGCAATCAGCCG. It yields the protein CSARDRGKISNQP. The full CDR3 reads CSARDRGKISNQPQYF.

On this clone: The CDR3 end falls 3 residues outside the read, so it is completed with the germline J gene. The chain combines TRBV5-1 with TRBJ2-5, with 9 bases fitting TRBD1. The CDR3 covers 18 residues. Germline V gives CDR1 SGHRS, CDR2 YFSETQ. The covered CDR3 bases are TGCGCCAGCAGCTTGGAAACCTTTGGGACAGGGTTGACAGATACC. Encoded protein: CASSLETFGTGLTDT. Given in full, the CDR3 is CASSLETFGTGLTDTQYF.

Regarding this clone: The read gets to within 3 residues of the CDR3 end, and the germline J gene fills in the rest. The V gene is TRBV20-1, the J gene TRBJ1-1; 7 bases are a match to TRBD1. The CDR3 contains 13 residues. Unmatched junction bases numbered 4, after V lost 1 base and J lost 5 bases. The V gene's germline CDR1 is DFQATT and CDR2 SNEGSKA (reference sequence). The sequenced part of the CDR3 DNA is TGCAGTGCTAGAGCAGGGGGGCGAACTGAA. Translated, it gives CSARAGGRTE. The entire CDR3 protein is CSARAGGRTEAFF.

In regard to this clone: The read ends 3 residues shy of where the CDR3 ends; the end is completed using the germline J gene. Additional DNA sequences in this sample encode the identical CDR3. V is TRBV29-1 and J is TRBJ1-1; D perhaps matches TRBD1 (5 bases). The CDR3 covers 13 residues. Germline-derived CDR1 and CDR2 are SQVTM and ANQGSEA. CDR3 DNA, as far as it was read: TGCAGCGTGGAGACTAGCGGGGGTTACGAA. This codes for CSVETSGGYE. The CDR3, in full, reads CSVETSGGYEAFF. Together with reference TRBV29-1 and TRBJ1-1, the CDR3 gives the full variable domain: SAVISQKPSRDICQRGTSLTIQCQVDSQVTMMFWYRQQPGQSLTLIATANQGSEATYESGFVIDKFPISRPNLTFSTLTVSNMSPEDSSIYLCSVETSGGYEAFFGQGTRLTVV.

The CDR3 DNA, read in part, is TGTGCCAGCAGTGAAGCGAGTGGGGGCCCCAATCAGCCG. Amino acid sequence: CASSEASGGPNQP. The whole CDR3 protein reads CASSEASGGPNQPQYF. The genes are TRBV6-1 and TRBJ2-3, with TRBD1 as a possible D gene (6 bases). The read ends 3 residues early relative to the CDR3; the germline J gene fills the gap. The CDR3 extends over 16 amino acids. Germline V CDR1 and CDR2: MNHNS, SASEGT.

Concerning this clone itself: The observed sequence ends 3 residues before the CDR3 terminus, with the missing tail filled in from the germline J gene. This chain connects TRBV7-2 to TRBJ2-3, with D perhaps matching TRBD2 (5 bases). Germline CDR1 SGHTA, CDR2 FQGNSA. The CDR3 is made up of 13 amino acids. The CDR3 is CASSSTHGVTQYF. The covered CDR3 bases are TGTGCCAGCAGCTCGACCCACGGGGTGACG.

Regarding this clone: The read terminates 3 residues before the CDR3 end, so the remaining end is supplied by the germline J gene. The J gene is TRBJ2-3, the V gene TRBV5-1; 10 nucleotides line up with TRBD2. The junction had 7 bases not matched to a gene; V was cut back by 5 bases and J by 1 base. There are 16 residues in the CDR3. Germline CDR1 and CDR2: SGHRS and YFSETQ. The CDR3 is CASRRTGTSGTDTQYF. CDR3 bases read: TGCGCCAGCAGACGAACCGGGACTAGCGGCACAGATACG.

Worth noting for this clone: The read stops 3 residues short of the end of the CDR3; the missing end is completed from the germline J gene. The chain links TRBV5-1 to TRBJ2-1; 12 positions match TRBD1. Looked up from germline, CDR1 is SGHRS and CDR2 is YFSETQ. J lost 7 bases, V lost 5 bases, and 7 bases had no gene match. This CDR3 is built from 15 residues. This CDR3 reads CASRPGDRGRNEQFF. CDR3 DNA, as far as it was read: TGCGCCAGCAGACCCGGGGACAGGGGGCGAAATGAG.

On this clone: The germline gene is not matched at one end of the junction; a read error may be the cause. The DNA ends 3 residues before the CDR3 does, and the rest of the CDR3 is filled in from the germline J gene. The same CDR3 arises from other DNA sequences in this sample as well. The chain couples TRBV29-1 to TRBJ1-3; tentative D call: TRBD1 (5 bases). There are 10 residues in the CDR3. CDR1 and CDR2 from the germline V gene are SQVTM and ANQGSEA. CDR3 DNA (partial): TGCAGCGTTTTAGCGGACACT. As protein: CSVLADT. The entire CDR3 protein reads CSVLADTIYF. Using reference TRBV29-1 and TRBJ1-3 for the parts outside the CDR3, the full variable domain is SAVISQKPSRDICQRGTSLTIQCQVDSQVTMMFWYRQQPGQSLTLIATANQGSEATYESGFVIDKFPISRPNLTFSTLTVSNMSPEDSSIYLCSVLADTIYFGEGSWLTVV.

The sequenced CDR3 bases are TGTGCCAGCAGCTCCGGACTTGGGCGACAAGAGACG. Protein: CASSSGLGRQET. The CDR3 as a whole reads CASSSGLGRQETQYF. The rearrangement joins TRBV7-8 to TRBJ2-3; weak D call: TRBD2 (5 bases). The sequence runs out 3 residues before the end of the CDR3; the remainder is reconstructed from the germline J gene. CDR1 and CDR2 (germline): SGHVS, FQNEAQ. The CDR3 runs to 15 residues.

Note on this clone: The DNA ends 3 residues before the CDR3 does, and the rest of the CDR3 is filled in from the germline J gene. The chain links TRBV20-1 to TRBJ2-1, with TRBD1 as a possible D gene (6 bases). Per the germline V gene, CDR1 is DFQATT and CDR2 is SNEGSKA (reference sequence). V shed 3 bases and J shed 8 bases, with 20 bases lying between them. The CDR3 loop spans 15 amino acids. CDR3 sequence: CSASDRDTSFDEQFF. Partial CDR3 DNA: TGCAGTGCTAGCGACCGGGACACAAGTTTCGATGAG.